The 18 T cell receptor beta chains below come from one sample, sequenced in a study of blood T cell repertoires in COVID-19. TCRdb's copy holds only in-frame clones and misses some; the assay was immunoSEQ multiplex PCR. There are a few hundred thousand clones in the sample; about 83% occur only once, and 0.95% to 1.5% lies in the top ten. The sample taken for sequencing was peripheral blood. The origin of the receptors is a woman aged 45-59 years with acute or convalescent COVID-19.

The genes are TRBV24-1 and TRBJ2-2; D is possibly TRBD1 (6 bases). Germline V gives CDR1 KGHDR, CDR2 SFDVKD. This CDR3 region has 16 residues. Trimming left V 4 bases short and J 0 bases short, with 11 bases between. The CDR3: CATSDPDRTNTGELFF. In DNA, the CDR3 is TGTGCCACCAGTGACCCGGACAGAACGAACACCGGGGAGCTGTTTTTT.

The chain links TRBV2 to TRBJ1-2; D is possibly TRBD1 (6 bases). V was clipped by 5 bases and J by 6 bases, with 10 bases between them. CDR3 length equals 12 residues. Germline CDR1 is SNHLY and CDR2 is FYNNEI. The CDR3 loop reads CASSPNRDGYTF. The CDR3 DNA sequence: TGTGCCAGCAGTCCTAACAGGGATGGCTACACCTTC.

The J gene is TRBJ1-1, the V gene TRBV3-1 (or the pseudogene TRBV3-2), with 7 bases aligning to TRBD1. The germline CDR1 and CDR2 sequences are LGHDT and YNNKEL (reference sequence). The CDR3 runs 13 residues. Trimming took 4 bases from V and 1 from J; bases not matched to a gene: 0. The CDR3 sequence: CASSRDRNTEAFF. CDR3 in DNA: TGTGCCAGCAGCCGGGACAGGAACACTGAAGCTTTCTTT.

This chain joins TRBV4-1 and TRBJ1-1; 7 bases fit TRBD1. CDR3 length: 14 amino acids. V dropped 2 bases and J dropped 4; count of bases not matched to a gene: 4. CDR1 is MGHRA and CDR2 is YSYEKL in the germline V gene. The CDR3 nucleotides are TGCGCCAGCAGCCAACGACAGGGTAGCACTGAAGCTTTCTTT. Its protein product is CASSQRQGSTEAFF.

The chain couples TRBV2 to TRBJ2-5; D might be TRBD2 (7 bases). Per germline, CDR1 SNHLY and CDR2 FYNNEI. Trimming left V 3 bases short and J 4 bases short, with 12 bases between. This CDR3 comprises 14 residues. The CDR3 loop is CASSDGGGTETQYF. In nucleotides, the CDR3 is TGTGCCAGCAGTGATGGGGGGGGCACAGAGACCCAGTACTTC.

This clone was observed a single time. V usage is TRBV7-2 and J usage is TRBJ2-1; a weak D match, TRBD1 (5 bases). Trimming took off 3 bases at V and 8 bases at J, with 8 bases between the two ends. CDR1 and CDR2 from the germline V gene are SGHTA and FQGNSA. The CDR3 loop spans 12 amino acids. The CDR3 here is CASSFSGYEQFF. CDR3 nucleotide sequence: TGTGCCAGCAGCTTTTCAGGGTATGAGCAGTTCTTC.

The chain carries TRBV4-2 and TRBJ1-2, with TRBD1 matching over 7 bases. The CDR3 spans 19 residues. CDR1 LGHNA and CDR2 YNFKEQ come from the germline V gene. V lost 0 bases to trimming and J lost 2 bases; unmatched junction nucleotides: 15. This CDR3 reads CASSQEGAYGTAPNYGYTF. The CDR3 DNA reads as TGTGCCAGCAGCCAAGAAGGGGCCTACGGGACAGCTCCAAACTATGGCTACACCTTC.

This chain links TRBV19 with TRBJ2-1, with a possible D match to TRBD2 (6 bases). CDR1 and CDR2 from the germline V gene are LNHDA and SQIVND (reference sequence). V lost 9 bases, J lost 8 bases, and 23 bases lay in between. The CDR3 is 15 residues long. CDR3 bases: TGTGCCAGCCTTGGGACGGCCTGGGGGGTTGATGAGCAGTTCTTC. As protein: CASLGTAWGVDEQFF.

The chain has TRBV7-2 and TRBJ2-3, with D possibly matching TRBD1 (6 bases). Trimming removed 4 bases from V and 1 base from J, with 12 bases in between. Germline assignment: CDR1 SGHTA and CDR2 FQGNSA. This CDR3 contains 15 residues. In DNA form, the CDR3 reads TGTGCCAGCAGCTCCCACCCAGGGGGCACAGATACGCAGTATTTT. It translates to CASSSHPGGTDTQYF.

The chain carries TRBV3-1 (or the pseudogene TRBV3-2) and TRBJ2-5, with 8 bases identical to TRBD2. The CDR3 has 14 residues. The V segment lost 6 bases and the J segment 1 base; nucleotides outside the gene matches: 4. From germline, CDR1 is LGHDT and CDR2 YNNKEL (reference sequence). As DNA, the CDR3 is TGTGCCAGCAGGAATCGGGGGGGCCAAGAGACCCAGTACTTC. Translating gives CASRNRGGQETQYF.

This clone has a single count. V usage is TRBV19 and J usage is TRBJ2-7; a weak D match, TRBD2 (5 bases). The germline CDR1 and CDR2 sequences are LNHDA and SQIVND (reference sequence). The CDR3 sequence is 16 residues long. V lost 9 bases and J 2 bases, leaving 23 bases between the germline ends. The CDR3 is CASPNRGAVRTYEQYF. For the CDR3, the DNA is TGTGCCAGCCCAAATCGGGGAGCCGTCCGTACCTACGAGCAGTACTTC.

This chain links TRBV5-5 with TRBJ1-1; the match to TRBD1 covers 7 bases. Germline loops: CDR1 SGHKS, CDR2 YYEKEE (reference sequence). The CDR3 runs 15 residues. The trim removed 3 bases at V and 4 bases at J, leaving 9 bases unmatched. As DNA, the CDR3 is TGTGCCAGCAGCTCGCCCAGACAGGGTAGCACTGAAGCTTTCTTT. Amino acids: CASSSPRQGSTEAFF.

This clone was found a few times. The chain is built from TRBV19 and TRBJ1-4; D gene unclear. Trimming pared 6 bases from V and 3 bases from J, leaving 11 bases between. CDR3 size: 14 residues. CDR1 LNHDA and CDR2 SQIVND come from the germline V gene (reference sequence). CDR3 DNA: TGTGCCAGTAGGAGGGAGTGGGCTAATGAAAAACTGTTTTTT. Protein product: CASRREWANEKLFF.

V is TRBV7-4 and J is TRBJ2-7; 8 nucleotides agree with TRBD1. V lost 2 bases and J lost 4; bases outside the gene matches: 13. The CDR3 sequence is 17 residues long. The germline V gene has CDR1 SGHVT and CDR2 SQSDAQ. CDR3 amino acids: CASSLSQDRVPFYEQYV. The DNA of the CDR3 is TGTGCCAGCAGCTTATCTCAGGACAGGGTACCGTTTTACGAGCAGTACGTC.

The rearrangement joins TRBV18 to TRBJ1-1, with D perhaps matching TRBD1 (6 bases). The CDR3 is made up of 16 amino acids. Trimming took off 1 base at V and 0 bases at J, with 12 bases between the two ends. Germline CDR1 KGHSH, CDR2 LQKENI. Here the CDR3 reads CASSPQTGAMNTEAFF. The CDR3 coding sequence is TGTGCCAGCTCACCACAGACAGGCGCTATGAACACTGAAGCTTTCTTT.

V is TRBV6-6 and J is TRBJ2-3; possibly TRBD2 for D (6 bases). The germline V and J ends were trimmed by 6 bases and 1 base, with 11 bases remaining between them. The CDR3 loop spans 14 amino acids. The germline V gene has CDR1 MNHNY and CDR2 SVGAGI (reference sequence). For the CDR3, the DNA is TGTGCCAGCAGGAGCCCGGGGGGCACAGATACGCAGTATTTT. Its translation: CASRSPGGTDTQYF.

The chain recombines TRBV15 with TRBJ2-5; 10 nucleotides agree with TRBD1. Trimming cost V 5 bases and J 2 bases; bases outside gene matches: 2. Germline V gene sequence: CDR1 LNHNV, CDR2 YYDKDF (reference sequence). The CDR3 loop spans 14 amino acids. CDR3 in DNA: TGTGCCACCAGCGAGGGACAGGGGCAAGAGACCCAGTACTTC. The encoded protein is CATSEGQGQETQYF.

The V gene is TRBV13, the J gene TRBJ2-1; TRBD2 agrees at 8 bases. The J segment lost 7 bases and the V segment lost 5 bases, leaving 16 bases of the junction unmatched. CDR3 length: 17 amino acids. CDR1 and CDR2 (germline): PRHDT, FYEKMQ (reference sequence). The CDR3 DNA follows: TGTGCCAGCAGCCACGCTTCACCGGGGGGGAAGGGGAATGAGCAGTTCTTC. As protein: CASSHASPGGKGNEQFF.